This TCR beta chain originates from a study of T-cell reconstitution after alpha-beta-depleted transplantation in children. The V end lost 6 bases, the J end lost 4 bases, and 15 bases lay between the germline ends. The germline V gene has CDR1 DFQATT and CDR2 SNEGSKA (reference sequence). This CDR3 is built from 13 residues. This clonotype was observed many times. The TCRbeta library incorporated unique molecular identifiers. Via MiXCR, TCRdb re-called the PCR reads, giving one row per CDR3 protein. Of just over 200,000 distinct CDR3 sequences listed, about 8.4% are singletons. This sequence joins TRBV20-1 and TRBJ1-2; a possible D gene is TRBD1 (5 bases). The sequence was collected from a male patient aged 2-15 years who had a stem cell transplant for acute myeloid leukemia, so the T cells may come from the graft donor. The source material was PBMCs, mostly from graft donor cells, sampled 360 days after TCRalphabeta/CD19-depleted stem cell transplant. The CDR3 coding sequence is TGCAGTGCCACTCAACAGGATAGCTATGGCTACACCTTC. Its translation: CSATQQDSYGYTF.